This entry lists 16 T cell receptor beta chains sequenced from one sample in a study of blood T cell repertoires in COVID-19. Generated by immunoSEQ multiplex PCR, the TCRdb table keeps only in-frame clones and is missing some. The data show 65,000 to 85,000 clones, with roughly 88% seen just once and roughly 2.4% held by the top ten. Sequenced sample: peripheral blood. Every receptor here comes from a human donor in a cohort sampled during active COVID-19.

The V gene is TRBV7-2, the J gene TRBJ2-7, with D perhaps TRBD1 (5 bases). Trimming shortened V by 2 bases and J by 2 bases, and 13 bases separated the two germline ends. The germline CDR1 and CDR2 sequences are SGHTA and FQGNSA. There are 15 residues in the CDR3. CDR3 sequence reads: CASSLLQVPTYEQYF. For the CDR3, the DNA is TGTGCCAGCAGCTTATTACAGGTCCCAACCTACGAGCAGTACTTC.

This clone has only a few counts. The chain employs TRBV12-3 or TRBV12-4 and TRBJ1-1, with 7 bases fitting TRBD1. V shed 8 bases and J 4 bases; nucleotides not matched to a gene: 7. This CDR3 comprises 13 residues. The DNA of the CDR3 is TGTGCCAGCCAGAGACAGGGTGGCACTGAAGCTTTCTTT. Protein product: CASQRQGGTEAFF.

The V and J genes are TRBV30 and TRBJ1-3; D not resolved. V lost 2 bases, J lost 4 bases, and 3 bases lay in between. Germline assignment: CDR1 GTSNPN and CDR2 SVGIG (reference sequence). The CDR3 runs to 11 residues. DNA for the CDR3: TGTGCCTGGAGTCAGGGAAACACCATATATTTT. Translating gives CAWSQGNTIYF.

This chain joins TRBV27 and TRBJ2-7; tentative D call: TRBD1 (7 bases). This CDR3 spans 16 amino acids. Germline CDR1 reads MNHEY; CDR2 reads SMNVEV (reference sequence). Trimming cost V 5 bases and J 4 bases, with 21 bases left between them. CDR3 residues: CASSIKQGWGVYEQYF. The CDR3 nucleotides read TGTGCCAGCAGTATCAAACAGGGGTGGGGGGTATACGAGCAGTACTTC.

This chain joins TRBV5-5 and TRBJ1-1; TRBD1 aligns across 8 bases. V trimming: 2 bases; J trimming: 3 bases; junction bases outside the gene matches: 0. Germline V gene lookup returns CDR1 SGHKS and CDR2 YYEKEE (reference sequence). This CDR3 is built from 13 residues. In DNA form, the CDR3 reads TGTGCCAGCAGCTTACAGGGGGACACTGAAGCTTTCTTT. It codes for CASSLQGDTEAFF.

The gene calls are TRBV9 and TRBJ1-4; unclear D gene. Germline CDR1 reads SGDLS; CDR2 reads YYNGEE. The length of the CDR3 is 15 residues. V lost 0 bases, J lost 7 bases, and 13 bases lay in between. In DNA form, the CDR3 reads TGTGCCAGCAGCGTAGGTTTGGGGAGTGTTGAAAAACTGTTTTTT. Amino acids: CASSVGLGSVEKLFF. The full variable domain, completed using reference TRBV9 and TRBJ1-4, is DSGVTQTPKHLITATGQRVTLRCSPRSGDLSVYWYQQSLDQGLQFLIQYYNGEERAKGNILERFSAQQFPDLHSELNLSSLELGDSALYFCASSVGLGSVEKLFFGSGTQLSVL.

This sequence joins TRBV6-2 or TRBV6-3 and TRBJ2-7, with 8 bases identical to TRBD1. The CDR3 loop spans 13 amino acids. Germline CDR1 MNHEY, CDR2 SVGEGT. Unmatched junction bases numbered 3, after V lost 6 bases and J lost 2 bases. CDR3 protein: CASSLDRAYEQYF. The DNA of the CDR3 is TGTGCCAGCAGCCTGGACAGGGCCTACGAGCAGTACTTC.

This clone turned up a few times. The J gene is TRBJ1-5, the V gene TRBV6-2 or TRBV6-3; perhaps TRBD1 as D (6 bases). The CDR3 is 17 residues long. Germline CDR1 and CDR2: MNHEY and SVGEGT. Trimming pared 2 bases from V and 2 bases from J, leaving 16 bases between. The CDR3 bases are TGTGCCAGCAGTTACCTGGGGGCGGGGAGGGGCAATCAGCCCCAGCATTTT. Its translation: CASSYLGAGRGNQPQHF.

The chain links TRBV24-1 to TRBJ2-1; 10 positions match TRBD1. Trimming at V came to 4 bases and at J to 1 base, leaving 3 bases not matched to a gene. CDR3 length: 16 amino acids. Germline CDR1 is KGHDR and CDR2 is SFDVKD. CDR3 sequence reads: CATSDPDRGSYNEQFF. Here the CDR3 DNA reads TGTGCCACCAGTGACCCGGACAGGGGGTCCTACAATGAGCAGTTCTTC.

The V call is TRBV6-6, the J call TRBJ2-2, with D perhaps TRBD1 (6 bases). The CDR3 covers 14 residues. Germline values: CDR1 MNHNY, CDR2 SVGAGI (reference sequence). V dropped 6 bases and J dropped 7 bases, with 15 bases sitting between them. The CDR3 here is CASRIRGEGGELFF. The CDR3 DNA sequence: TGTGCCAGCAGGATCAGGGGTGAGGGCGGGGAGCTGTTTTTT.

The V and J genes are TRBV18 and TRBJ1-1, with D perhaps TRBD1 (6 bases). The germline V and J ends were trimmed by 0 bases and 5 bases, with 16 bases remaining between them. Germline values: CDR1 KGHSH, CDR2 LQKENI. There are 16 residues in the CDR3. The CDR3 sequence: CASSPPRQVLGTEAFF. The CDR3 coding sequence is TGTGCCAGCTCACCACCCCGACAGGTTTTAGGAACTGAAGCTTTCTTT.

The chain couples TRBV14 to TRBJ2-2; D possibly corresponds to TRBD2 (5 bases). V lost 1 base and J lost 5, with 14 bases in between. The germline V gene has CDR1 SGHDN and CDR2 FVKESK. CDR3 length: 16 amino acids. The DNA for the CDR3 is TGTGCCAGCAGCCAAGTTGGAGGAGGAAAAACCGGGGAGCTGTTTTTT. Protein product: CASSQVGGGKTGELFF. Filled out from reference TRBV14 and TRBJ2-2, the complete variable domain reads EAGVTQFPSHSVIEKGQTVTLRCDPISGHDNLYWYRRVMGKEIKFLLHFVKESKQDESGMPNNRFLAERTGGTYSTLKVQPAELEDSGVYFCASSQVGGGKTGELFFGEGSRLTVL.

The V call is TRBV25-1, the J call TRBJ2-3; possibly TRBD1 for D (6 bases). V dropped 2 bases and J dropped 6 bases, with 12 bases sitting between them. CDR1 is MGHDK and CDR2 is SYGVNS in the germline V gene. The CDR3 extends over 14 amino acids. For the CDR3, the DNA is TGTGCCAGCAGTGAACGAGGGGGAAAGGATACGCAGTATTTT. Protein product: CASSERGGKDTQYF.

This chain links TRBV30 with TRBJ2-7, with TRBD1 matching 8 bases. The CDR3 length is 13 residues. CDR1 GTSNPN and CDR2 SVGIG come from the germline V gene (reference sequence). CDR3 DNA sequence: TGTGCTTCGAAGGACAGGGTCTCCTACGAGCAGTACTTC. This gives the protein CASKDRVSYEQYF.

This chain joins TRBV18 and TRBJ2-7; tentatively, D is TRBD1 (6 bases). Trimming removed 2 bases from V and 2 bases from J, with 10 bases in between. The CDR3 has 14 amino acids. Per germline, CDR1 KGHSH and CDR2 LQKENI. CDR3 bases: TGTGCCAGCTCACCAATCGAGGGGGCCTACGAGCAGTACTTC. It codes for CASSPIEGAYEQYF.

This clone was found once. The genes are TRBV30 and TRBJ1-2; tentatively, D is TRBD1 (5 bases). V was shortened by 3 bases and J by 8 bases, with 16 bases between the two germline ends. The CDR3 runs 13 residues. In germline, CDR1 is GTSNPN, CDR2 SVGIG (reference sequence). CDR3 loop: CAWRRQGASGYTF. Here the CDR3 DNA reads TGTGCCTGGAGAAGGCAGGGTGCATCCGGCTACACCTTC.